Listed below are T cell receptor beta chains from one sample, sequenced in a study. One entry per CDR3 protein results from TCRdb running MiXCR on the RT-PCR reads. The repertoire holds about 680,000 distinct CDR3 sequences, with 14% as singletons. The material sequenced was memory CD4+ T cells from blood. The receptors shown here come from a female donor in good health, serving as a healthy control. Both conserved end residues are part of each CDR3. A D gene is named only where the DNA matches it firmly. Some rows mark clone size as missing; the rest say once, few, many or name a class of expanded clone.

DNA	CDR3	V	D	J	size
TGTGCCAGCAGCTTTAGCGGTTCCCAAGGAGAGACCCAGTACTTC	CASSFSGSQGETQYF	TRBV7-2	NA	TRBJ2-5	few
TGTGCCAGCAGCTTATACGGGAGTAACCCCCTCTACGAGCAGTACTTC	CASSLYGSNPLYEQYF	TRBV7-2	NA	TRBJ2-7	few
TGTGCCAGCAGCCCTGGGGGTAGCGGGAGGTACGAGCAGTACTTC	CASSPGGSGRYEQYF	TRBV12-3/TRBV12-4	TRBD2	TRBJ2-7	many
TGTGCCAGCAGCGATCACGCGAAACAGGGAAAAGAAGCTTTCTTT	CASSDHAKQGKEAFF	TRBV7-9	NA	TRBJ1-1	few
TGTGCCAGCAGCACCGGGACTAGCGGGTCGGGTGAGCAGTTCTTC	CASSTGTSGSGEQFF	TRBV27	TRBD2	TRBJ2-1	NA
TGTGCCAGCAGTTTCGCGGTTTCGAACACCGGGGAGCTGTTTTTT	CASSFAVSNTGELFF	TRBV28	NA	TRBJ2-2	few
TGTGCCAGCAGCCTCGGCGGGGGAGAGGTTCCTTCACCCCTCCACTTT	CASSLGGGEVPSPLHF	TRBV5-4	NA	TRBJ1-6	NA
TGCGCCAGCAGCTTGGGGGGACAGTTGATGACTGAAGCTTTCTTT	CASSLGGQLMTEAFF	TRBV5-1	TRBD1	TRBJ1-1	once
TGTGCTAGTGGTAAGGACAGGGGCCTAACTAATGAGCAGTTCTTC	CASGKDRGLTNEQFF	TRBV12-5	TRBD1	TRBJ2-1	NA
TGTGCCAGCAGCTTCCCCCCCGGGACCGGTCTAACGCAGTATTTT	CASSFPPGTGLTQYF	TRBV7-2	NA	TRBJ2-3	NA
TGTGCCAGCAGCTCTGTAGTCGGGACGCACTATTCACCCCTCCACTTT	CASSSVVGTHYSPLHF	TRBV6-5	NA	TRBJ1-6	many
TGTGCCACCAGCACTCAAACGCCAGGGCAAGCTTTCTTT	CATSTQTPGQAFF	TRBV15	NA	TRBJ1-1	few
TGTGCCAGCAGCTTGGCCGACAGGGCTAATTCACCCCTCCACTTT	CASSLADRANSPLHF	TRBV5-4	TRBD1	TRBJ1-6	NA
TGTGCCAGCAGCCTGCAGGGGGGTACTGAGCAGTTCTTC	CASSLQGGTEQFF	TRBV7-2	NA	TRBJ2-1	NA
TGCAGTGCTAAAGGGACAGAAGGCAATCAGCCCCAGCATTTT	CSAKGTEGNQPQHF	TRBV20-1	TRBD1	TRBJ1-5	many
TGTGCCAGCAGCCCGGACAGCCCCCAATATTTT	CASSPDSPQYF	TRBV7-9	NA	TRBJ1-3	NA